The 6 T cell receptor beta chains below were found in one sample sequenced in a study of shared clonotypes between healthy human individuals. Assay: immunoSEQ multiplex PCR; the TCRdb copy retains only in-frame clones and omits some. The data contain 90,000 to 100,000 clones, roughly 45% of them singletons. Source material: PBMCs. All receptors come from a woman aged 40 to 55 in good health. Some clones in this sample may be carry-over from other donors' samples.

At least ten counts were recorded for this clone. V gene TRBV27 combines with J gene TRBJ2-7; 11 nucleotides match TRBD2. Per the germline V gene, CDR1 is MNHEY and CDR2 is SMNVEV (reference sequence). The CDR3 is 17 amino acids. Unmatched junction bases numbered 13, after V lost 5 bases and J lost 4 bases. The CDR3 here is CASSERSLSGRGYEQYF. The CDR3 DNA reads TGTGCCAGCAGTGAACGGTCCCTTAGCGGGAGGGGGTACGAGCAGTACTTC.

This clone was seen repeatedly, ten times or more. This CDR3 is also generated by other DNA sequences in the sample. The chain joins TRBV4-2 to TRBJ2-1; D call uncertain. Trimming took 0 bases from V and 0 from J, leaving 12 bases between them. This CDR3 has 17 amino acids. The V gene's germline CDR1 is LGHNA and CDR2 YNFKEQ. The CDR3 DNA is TGTGCCAGCAGCCAAGATCTCGAGGCGAGCTCCTACAATGAGCAGTTCTTC. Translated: CASSQDLEASSYNEQFF.

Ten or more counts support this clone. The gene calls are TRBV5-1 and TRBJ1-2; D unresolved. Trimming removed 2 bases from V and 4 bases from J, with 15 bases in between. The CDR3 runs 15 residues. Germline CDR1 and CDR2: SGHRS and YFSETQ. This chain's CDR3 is CASSFLTTGGYGYTF. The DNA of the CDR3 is TGCGCCAGCAGCTTCTTGACTACCGGTGGCTATGGCTACACCTTC.

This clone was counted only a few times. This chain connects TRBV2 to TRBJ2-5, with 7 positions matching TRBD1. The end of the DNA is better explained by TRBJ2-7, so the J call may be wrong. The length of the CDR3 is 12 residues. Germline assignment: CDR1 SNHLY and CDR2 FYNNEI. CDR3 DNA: TGTGCCAGCAGTGAAGGGACAGGCGAGCAGTACTTC. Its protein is CASSEGTGEQYF.

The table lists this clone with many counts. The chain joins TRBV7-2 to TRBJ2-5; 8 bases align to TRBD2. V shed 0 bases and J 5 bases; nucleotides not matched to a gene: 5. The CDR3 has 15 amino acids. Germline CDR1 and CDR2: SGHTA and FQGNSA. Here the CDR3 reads CASSLASGIGETQYF. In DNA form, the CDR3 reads TGTGCCAGCAGCTTAGCTAGCGGGATCGGGGAGACCCAGTACTTC.

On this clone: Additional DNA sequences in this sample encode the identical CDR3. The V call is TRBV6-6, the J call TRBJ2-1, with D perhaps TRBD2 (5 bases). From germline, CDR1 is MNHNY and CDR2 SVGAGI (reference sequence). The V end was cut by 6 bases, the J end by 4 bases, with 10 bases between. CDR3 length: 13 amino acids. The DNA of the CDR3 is TGTGCCAGCAGCCGTACGGGGTACAATGAGCAGTTCTTC. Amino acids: CASSRTGYNEQFF.